Described below is a single T cell receptor (beta chain) sequence and its context. The data are from a study of PD-1 blockade in mismatch repair-deficient tumors. This table comes from immunoSEQ multiplex PCR, and its TCRdb copy is limited to in-frame clones, with some not included. Among 15,000 to 20,000 clones listed, over 75% were seen once. The sequence was obtained from an adult with mismatch repair-deficient cancer. Source: PBMCs, taken roughly 23 weeks after starting pembrolizumab.

The CDR3 nucleotides are TGTGCCAGCAGATCTCTGCACAAGAACTATGGCTACACCTTC. Amino acid sequence: CASRSLHKNYGYTF. The chain employs TRBV28 and TRBJ1-2; D uncertain. V was trimmed by 6 bases and J by 2 bases, leaving 13 bases between them. The CDR3 has 14 amino acids. Germline V gives CDR1 MDHEN, CDR2 SYDVKM.